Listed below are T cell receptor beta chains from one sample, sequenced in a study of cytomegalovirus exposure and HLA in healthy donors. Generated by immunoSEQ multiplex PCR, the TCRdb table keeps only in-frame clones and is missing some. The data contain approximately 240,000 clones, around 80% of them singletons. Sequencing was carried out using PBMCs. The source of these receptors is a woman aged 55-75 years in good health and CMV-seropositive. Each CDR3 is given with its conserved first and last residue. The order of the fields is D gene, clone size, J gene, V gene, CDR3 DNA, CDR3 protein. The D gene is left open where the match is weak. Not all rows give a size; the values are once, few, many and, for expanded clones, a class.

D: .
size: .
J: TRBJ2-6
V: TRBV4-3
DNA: TGCGCCAGCAGCCAAGACTCGTTAGCCGGTGCAGGGGCCAACGTCCTGACTTTC
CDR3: CASSQDSLAGAGANVLTF

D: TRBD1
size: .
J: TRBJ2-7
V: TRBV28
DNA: TGTGCCATCGAAGGGGACAGGGGGACTCGTTCGGCGAACGAGCAGTACTTC
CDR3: CAIEGDRGTRSANEQYF

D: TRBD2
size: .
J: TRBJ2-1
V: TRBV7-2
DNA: TGTGCCAGCAGCTTAGCCTGGCGGGGGGGCTACAATGAGCAGTTCTTC
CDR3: CASSLAWRGGYNEQFF

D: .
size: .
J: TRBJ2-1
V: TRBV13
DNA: TGTGCCAGCAGGCCCACGACAGGAGGAAATGAGCAGTTCTTC
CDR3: CASRPTTGGNEQFF

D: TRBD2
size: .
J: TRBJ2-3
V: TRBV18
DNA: TGTGCCAGCTCACCACCGGGACTAGCGGGGGGAGCAGATACGCAGTATTTT
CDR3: CASSPPGLAGGADTQYF

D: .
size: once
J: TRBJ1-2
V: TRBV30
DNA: TGTGCCTGGAAGGAACAGCTGGCGGGTGGCTACACCTTC
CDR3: CAWKEQLAGGYTF

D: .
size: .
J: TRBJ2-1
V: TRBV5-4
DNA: TGTGCCAGCAGCTTGGAAACAAGGGGAGAGCAGTTCTTC
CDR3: CASSLETRGEQFF

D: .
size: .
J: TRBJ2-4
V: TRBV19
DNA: TGTGCCAGTAGTCCCGGAGGGGGCGCCAAAAACATTCAGTACTTC
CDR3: CASSPGGGAKNIQYF

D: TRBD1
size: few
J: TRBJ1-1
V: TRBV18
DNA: TGTGCCAGCTCACTGTTCGACAGGGTTAGCACTGAAGCTTTCTTT
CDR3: CASSLFDRVSTEAFF

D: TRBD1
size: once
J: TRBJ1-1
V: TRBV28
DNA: TGTGCCAGCAGTCCCCCGGGACAGGGTCACACTGAAGCTTTCTTT
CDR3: CASSPPGQGHTEAFF

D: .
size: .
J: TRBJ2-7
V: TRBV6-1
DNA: TGTGCCAGCAATGAAGAGGTAGGGAGCTCCTACGAGCAGTACTTC
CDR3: CASNEEVGSSYEQYF

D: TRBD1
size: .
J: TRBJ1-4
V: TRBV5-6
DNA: TGTGCCAGCAGCTTGGACAGGGGGGGTGAAAAACTGTTTTTT
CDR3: CASSLDRGGEKLFF

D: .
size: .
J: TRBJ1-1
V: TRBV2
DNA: TGTGCCAGCAGTGCGAACCAGGGGTCGATGAACACTGAAGCTTTCTTT
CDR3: CASSANQGSMNTEAFF

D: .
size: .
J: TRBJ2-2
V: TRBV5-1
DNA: TGCGCCAGCAGCTTATCATCCCAGCGGGACACCGGGGAGCTGTTTTTT
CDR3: CASSLSSQRDTGELFF

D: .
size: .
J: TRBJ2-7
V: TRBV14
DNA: TGTGCCAGCAGCCGACCGGGTCAATACGAGCAGTACTTC
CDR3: CASSRPGQYEQYF

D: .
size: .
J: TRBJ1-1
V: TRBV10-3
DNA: TGTGCCACTGCACAACAGGAGAACACTGAAGCTTTCTTT
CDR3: CATAQQENTEAFF

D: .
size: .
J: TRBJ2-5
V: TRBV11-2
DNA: TGTGCCAGCAGCCCCCCGGGATGGGAGACCCAGTACTTC
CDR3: CASSPPGWETQYF

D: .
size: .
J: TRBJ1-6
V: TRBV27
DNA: TGTGCCAGCAGTTTATTGTTACCCGGGTCACCCCTCCACTTT
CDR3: CASSLLLPGSPLHF

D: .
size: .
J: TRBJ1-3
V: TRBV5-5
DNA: TGTGCCAGCAGCTCAAACGCAGGGTCTGGAAACACCATATATTTT
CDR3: CASSSNAGSGNTIYF

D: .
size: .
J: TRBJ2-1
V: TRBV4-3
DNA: TGCGCCAGCAGCCAAGGACCTGGAAGCGGGCGTCCGAATGAGCAGTTCTTC
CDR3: CASSQGPGSGRPNEQFF

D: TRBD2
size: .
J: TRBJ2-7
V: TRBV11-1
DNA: TGTGCCAGCAGCGAGAGGACTAGCCTCTCGACCTACGAGCAGTACTTC
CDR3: CASSERTSLSTYEQYF

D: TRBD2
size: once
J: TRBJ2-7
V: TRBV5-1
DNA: TGCGCCAGCAGTGATCCGGGAGGGTCCTACGAGCAGTACTTC
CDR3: CASSDPGGSYEQYF

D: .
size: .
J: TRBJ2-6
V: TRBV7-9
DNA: TGTGCCAGCAGCGCGACATTTCCTGGGGCCAACGTCCTGACTTTC
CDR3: CASSATFPGANVLTF

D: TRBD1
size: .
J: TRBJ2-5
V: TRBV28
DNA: TGTGCCAGCAGTCCCTGGACAGGATATACCCAAGAGACCCAGTACTTC
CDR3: CASSPWTGYTQETQYF

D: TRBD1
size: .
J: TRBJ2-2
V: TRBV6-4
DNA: TGTGCCAGCAGCGGACAGGGAGTCGGGGAGCTGTTTTTT
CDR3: CASSGQGVGELFF

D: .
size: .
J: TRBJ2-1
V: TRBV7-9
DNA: TGTGCCAGCAGTCCAATAGCCGGCAATGAGCAGTTCTTC
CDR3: CASSPIAGNEQFF

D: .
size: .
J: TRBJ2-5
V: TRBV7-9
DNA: TGTGCCAGCAGCTTAGTAGCGGAGACCCAGTACTTC
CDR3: CASSLVAETQYF

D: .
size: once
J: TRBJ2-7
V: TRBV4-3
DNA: TGCGCCAGCAGCCCACATAGGCGGGCTCTGGGCGAGCAGTACTTC
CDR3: CASSPHRRALGEQYF

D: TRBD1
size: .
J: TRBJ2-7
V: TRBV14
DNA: TGTGCCAGCAGCTTCCTGGGACAGGGTTGGTTGGACGAGCAGTACTTC
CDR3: CASSFLGQGWLDEQYF

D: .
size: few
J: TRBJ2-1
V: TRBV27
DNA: TGTGCCAGCGCGGGATTTAGCTCCTACAATGAGCAGTTCTTC
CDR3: CASAGFSSYNEQFF

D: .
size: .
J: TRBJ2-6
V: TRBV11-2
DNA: TGTGCCAGCAGCTTAGTACCAGAGGGATCTGGGGCCAACGTCCTGACTTTC
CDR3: CASSLVPEGSGANVLTF

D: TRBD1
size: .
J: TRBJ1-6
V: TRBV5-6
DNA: TGTGCCAGCAGTAGACAGGGGAGTTCACCCCTCCACTTT
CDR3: CASSRQGSSPLHF

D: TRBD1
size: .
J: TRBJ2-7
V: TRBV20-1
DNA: TGCAGTGTTCGACAGGGCTACGAGCAGTACTTC
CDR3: CSVRQGYEQYF